This T cell receptor beta chain was retrieved from a study of blood T cell repertoires in COVID-19. Looking at the study overall: T cells, B-cell-depleted T cells, or PBMCs provided the cDNA or gDNA that served as material.

A remark on this clone: The same CDR3 is also encoded by other DNA sequences in this sample.

Assay used: immunoSEQ multiplex PCR; TCRdb lists only in-frame clones, some missing. Of more than 110,000 clones detected, around 76% appear once; the ten largest clones hold about an eighth. CDR3 length equals 14 residues. Per the germline V gene, CDR1 is SGHAT and CDR2 is FQNNGV. Between the trimmed V and J ends, which lost 0 bases and 4 bases, there was a span of 9 bases. The source material was peripheral blood. This chain links TRBV11-2 with TRBJ1-2; D unresolved. This receptor was obtained from a man aged 80 or over with acute or convalescent COVID-19. The CDR3 region has the DNA TGTGCCAGCAGCTTAGATCGGGAGGTCTATGGCTACACCTTC. This gives the protein CASSLDREVYGYTF.